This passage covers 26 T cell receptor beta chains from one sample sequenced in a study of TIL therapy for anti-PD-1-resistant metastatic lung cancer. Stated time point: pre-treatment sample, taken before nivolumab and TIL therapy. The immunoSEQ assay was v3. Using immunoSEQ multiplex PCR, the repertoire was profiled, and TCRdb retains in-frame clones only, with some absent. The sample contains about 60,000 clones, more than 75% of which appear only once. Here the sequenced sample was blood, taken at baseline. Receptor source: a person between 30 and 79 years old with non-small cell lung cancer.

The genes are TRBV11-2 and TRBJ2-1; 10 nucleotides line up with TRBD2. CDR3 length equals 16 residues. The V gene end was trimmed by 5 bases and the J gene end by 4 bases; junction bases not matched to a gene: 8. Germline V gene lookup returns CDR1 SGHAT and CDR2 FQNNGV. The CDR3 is CASSIMLAGAYNEQFF. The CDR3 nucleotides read TGTGCCAGCAGCATAATGCTAGCGGGGGCTTACAATGAGCAGTTCTTC.

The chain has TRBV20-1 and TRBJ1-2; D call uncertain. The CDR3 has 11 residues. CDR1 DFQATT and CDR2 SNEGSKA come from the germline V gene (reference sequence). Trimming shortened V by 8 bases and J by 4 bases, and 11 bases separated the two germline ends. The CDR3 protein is CSPDGLYGYTF. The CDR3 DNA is TGCAGTCCGGACGGACTCTATGGCTACACCTTC.

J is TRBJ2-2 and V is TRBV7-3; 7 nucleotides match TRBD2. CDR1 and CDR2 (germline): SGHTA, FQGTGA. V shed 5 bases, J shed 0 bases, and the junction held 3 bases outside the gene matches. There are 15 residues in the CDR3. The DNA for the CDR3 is TGTGCCAGCAGCCCCGGGGGGACGAACACCGGGGAGCTGTTTTTT. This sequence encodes CASSPGGTNTGELFF.

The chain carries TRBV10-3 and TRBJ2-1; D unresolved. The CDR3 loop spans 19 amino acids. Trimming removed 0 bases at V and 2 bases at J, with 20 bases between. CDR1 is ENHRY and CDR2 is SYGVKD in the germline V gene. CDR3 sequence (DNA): TGTGCCATCAGTGAGTCGGGTAGAGCCGCCGAAAGGGCCTACAATGAGCAGTTCTTC. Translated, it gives CAISESGRAAERAYNEQFF.

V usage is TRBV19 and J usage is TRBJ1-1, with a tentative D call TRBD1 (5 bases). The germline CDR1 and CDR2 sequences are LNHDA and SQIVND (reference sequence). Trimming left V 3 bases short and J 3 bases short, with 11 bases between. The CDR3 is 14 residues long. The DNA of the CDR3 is TGTGCCAGTAGTATCCCCCAGGGCCACACTGAAGCTTTCTTT. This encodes CASSIPQGHTEAFF.

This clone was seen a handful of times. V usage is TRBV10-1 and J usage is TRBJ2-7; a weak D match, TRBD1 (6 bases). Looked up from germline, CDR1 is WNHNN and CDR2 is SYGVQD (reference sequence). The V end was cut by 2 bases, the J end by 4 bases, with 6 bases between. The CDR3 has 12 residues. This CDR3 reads CASSEDRYEQYF. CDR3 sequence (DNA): TGCGCCAGCAGTGAGGACAGGTACGAGCAGTACTTC.

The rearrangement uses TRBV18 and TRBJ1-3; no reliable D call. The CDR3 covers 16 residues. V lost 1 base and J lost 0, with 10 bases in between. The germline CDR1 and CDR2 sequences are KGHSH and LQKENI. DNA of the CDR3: TGTGCCAGCTCACCACTCGAACAAAACTCTGGAAACACCATATATTTT. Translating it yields CASSPLEQNSGNTIYF.

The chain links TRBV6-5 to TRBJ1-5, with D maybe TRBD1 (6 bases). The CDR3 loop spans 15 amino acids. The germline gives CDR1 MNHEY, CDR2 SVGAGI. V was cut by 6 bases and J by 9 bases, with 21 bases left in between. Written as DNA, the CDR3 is TGTGCCAGCAGAGGGGGGACCCTCGGGTTGGGGCCCCAGCATTTT. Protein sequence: CASRGGTLGLGPQHF.

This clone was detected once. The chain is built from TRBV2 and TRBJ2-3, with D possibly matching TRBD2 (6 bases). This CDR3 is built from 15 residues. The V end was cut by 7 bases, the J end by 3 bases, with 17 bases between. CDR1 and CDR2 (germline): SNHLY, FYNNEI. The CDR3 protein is CASIGGRISTDTQYF. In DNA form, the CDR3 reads TGTGCCAGCATTGGTGGGAGGATTTCAACAGATACGCAGTATTTT. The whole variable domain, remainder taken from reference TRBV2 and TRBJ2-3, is EPEVTQTPSHQVTQMGQEVILRCVPISNHLYFYWYRQILGQKVEFLVSFYNNEISEKSEIFDDQFSVERPDGSNFTLKIRSTKLEDSAMYFCASIGGRISTDTQYFGPGTRLTVL.

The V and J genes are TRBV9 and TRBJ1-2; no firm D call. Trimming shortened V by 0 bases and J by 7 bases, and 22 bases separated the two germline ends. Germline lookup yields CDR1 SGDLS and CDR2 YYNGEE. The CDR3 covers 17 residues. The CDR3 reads CASSVGGAATLPSGYTF. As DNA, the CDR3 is TGTGCCAGCAGCGTAGGGGGAGCCGCGACTCTACCTAGTGGCTACACCTTC.

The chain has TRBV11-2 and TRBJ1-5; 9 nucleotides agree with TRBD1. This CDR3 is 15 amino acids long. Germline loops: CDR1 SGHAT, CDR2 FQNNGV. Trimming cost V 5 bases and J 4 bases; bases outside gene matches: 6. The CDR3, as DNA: TGTGCCAGCAGCCCTCTAGGACAGGGGAATCAGCCCCAGCATTTT. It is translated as CASSPLGQGNQPQHF.

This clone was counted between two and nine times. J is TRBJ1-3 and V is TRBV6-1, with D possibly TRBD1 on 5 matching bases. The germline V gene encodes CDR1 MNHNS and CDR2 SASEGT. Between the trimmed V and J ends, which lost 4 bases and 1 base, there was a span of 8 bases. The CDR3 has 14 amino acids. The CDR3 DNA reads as TGTGCCAGCAGTGCCGGGACTTCTGGAAACACCATATATTTT. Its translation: CASSAGTSGNTIYF.

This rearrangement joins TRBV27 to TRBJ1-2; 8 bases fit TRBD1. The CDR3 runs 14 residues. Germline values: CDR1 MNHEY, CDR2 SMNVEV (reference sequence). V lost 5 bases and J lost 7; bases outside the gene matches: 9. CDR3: CASSVTGEITGYTF. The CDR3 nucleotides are TGTGCCAGCAGTGTGACAGGGGAGATTACTGGCTACACCTTC.

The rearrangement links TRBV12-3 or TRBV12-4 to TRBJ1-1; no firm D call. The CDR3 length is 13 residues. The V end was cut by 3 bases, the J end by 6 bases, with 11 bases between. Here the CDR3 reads CASSLRRAAEAFF. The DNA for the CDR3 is TGTGCCAGCAGTTTGAGGAGAGCAGCTGAAGCTTTCTTT.

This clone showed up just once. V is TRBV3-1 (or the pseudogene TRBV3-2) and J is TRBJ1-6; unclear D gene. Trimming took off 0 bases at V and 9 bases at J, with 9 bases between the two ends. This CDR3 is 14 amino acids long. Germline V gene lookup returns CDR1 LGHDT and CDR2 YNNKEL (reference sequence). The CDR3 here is CASSQDHVRSPLHF. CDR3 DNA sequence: TGTGCCAGCAGCCAAGATCACGTTCGTTCACCCCTCCACTTT.

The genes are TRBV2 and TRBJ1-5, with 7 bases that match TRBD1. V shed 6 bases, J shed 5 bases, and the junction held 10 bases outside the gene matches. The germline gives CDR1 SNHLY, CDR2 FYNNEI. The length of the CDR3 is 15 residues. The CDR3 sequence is CASRSGTAPYQPQHF. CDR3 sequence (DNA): TGTGCCAGCAGGTCCGGGACAGCACCTTATCAGCCCCAGCATTTT.

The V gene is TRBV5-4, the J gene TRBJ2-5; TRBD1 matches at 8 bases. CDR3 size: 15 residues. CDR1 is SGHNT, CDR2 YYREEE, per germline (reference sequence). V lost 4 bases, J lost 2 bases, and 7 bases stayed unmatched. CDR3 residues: CASSTPDRGQETQYF. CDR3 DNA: TGTGCCAGCAGCACCCCCGACAGGGGACAAGAGACCCAGTACTTC.

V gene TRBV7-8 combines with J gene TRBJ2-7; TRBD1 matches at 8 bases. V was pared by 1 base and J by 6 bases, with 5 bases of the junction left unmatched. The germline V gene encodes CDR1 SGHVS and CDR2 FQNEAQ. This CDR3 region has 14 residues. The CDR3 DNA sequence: TGTGCCAGCAGCTTAGACCGGACAGGGACCGAGCAGTACTTC. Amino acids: CASSLDRTGTEQYF. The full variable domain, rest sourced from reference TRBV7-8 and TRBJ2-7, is GAGVSQSPRYKVAKRGQDVALRCDPISGHVSLFWYQQALGQGPEFLTYFQNEAQLDKSGLPSDRFFAERPEGSVSTLKIQRTQQEDSAVYLCASSLDRTGTEQYFGPGTRLTVT.

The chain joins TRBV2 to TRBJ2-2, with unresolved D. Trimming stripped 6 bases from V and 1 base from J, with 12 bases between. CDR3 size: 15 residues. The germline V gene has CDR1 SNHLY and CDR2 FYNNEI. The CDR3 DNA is TGTGCCAGCAGGACTTCAGGTCTGAACACCGGGGAGCTGTTTTTT. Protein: CASRTSGLNTGELFF.

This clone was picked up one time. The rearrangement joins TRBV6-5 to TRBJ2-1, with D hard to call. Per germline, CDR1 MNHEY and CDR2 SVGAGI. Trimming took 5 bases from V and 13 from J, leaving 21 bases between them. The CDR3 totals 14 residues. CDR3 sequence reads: CASSPKPGMKVQFF. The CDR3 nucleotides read TGTGCCAGCAGTCCCAAACCTGGTATGAAGGTTCAGTTCTTC.

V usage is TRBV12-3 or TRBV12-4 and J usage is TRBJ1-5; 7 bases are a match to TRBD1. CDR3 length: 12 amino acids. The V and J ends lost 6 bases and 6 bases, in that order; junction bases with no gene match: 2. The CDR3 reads CASRQGRQPQHF. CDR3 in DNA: TGTGCCAGCAGACAGGGGCGTCAGCCCCAGCATTTT.

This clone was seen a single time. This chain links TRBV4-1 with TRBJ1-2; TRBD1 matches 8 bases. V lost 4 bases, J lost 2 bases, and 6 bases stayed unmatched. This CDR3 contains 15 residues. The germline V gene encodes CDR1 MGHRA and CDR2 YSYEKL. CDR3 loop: CASSPSDRANYGYTF. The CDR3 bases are TGCGCCAGCAGCCCTTCGGACAGGGCGAACTATGGCTACACCTTC.

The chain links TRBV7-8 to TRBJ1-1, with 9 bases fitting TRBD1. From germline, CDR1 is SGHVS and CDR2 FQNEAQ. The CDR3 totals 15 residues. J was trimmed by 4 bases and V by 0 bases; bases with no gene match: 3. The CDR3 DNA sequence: TGTGCCAGCAGCTTAGCAGGACAGGGGTTCACTGAAGCTTTCTTT. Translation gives CASSLAGQGFTEAFF.

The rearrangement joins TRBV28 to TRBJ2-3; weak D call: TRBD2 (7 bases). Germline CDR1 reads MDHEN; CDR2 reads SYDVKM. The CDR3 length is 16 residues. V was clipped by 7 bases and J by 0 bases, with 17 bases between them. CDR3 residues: CASMGAGAGSTDTQYF. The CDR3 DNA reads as TGTGCCAGCATGGGGGCGGGAGCGGGTAGCACAGATACGCAGTATTTT.

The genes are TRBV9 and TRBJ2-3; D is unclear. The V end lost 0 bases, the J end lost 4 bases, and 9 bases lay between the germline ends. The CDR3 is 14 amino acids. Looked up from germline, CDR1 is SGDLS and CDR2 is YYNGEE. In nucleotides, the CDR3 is TGTGCCAGCAGCGTAGGCATGGGCGCAGATACGCAGTATTTT. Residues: CASSVGMGADTQYF.

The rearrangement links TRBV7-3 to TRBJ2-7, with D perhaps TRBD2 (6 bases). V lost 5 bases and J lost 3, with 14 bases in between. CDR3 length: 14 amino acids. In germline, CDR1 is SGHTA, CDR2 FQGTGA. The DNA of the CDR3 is TGTGCCAGCAGCGTCCGGGGCGGGGACTACGAGCAGTACTTC. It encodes CASSVRGGDYEQYF.